This TCR beta chain was observed in a study of T cells in localized non-small cell lung cancer. Overall study findings and caveats: As only one tumor region underwent sequencing, heterogeneity remains possible.

Generated by immunoSEQ multiplex PCR, the TCRdb table keeps only in-frame clones and is missing some. The table lists 90,000 to 95,000 clones, roughly 87% of them singletons, with around 16% in the top ten. A word on this clone: Its specificity is not known.

Germline loops: CDR1 SGHRS, CDR2 YFSETQ. Germline trimming cut 3 bases from V and 5 bases from J; bases unmatched to any gene: 6. The CDR3 has 14 residues. The sequence derives from a man aged 40-75 years with stage I squamous cell lung carcinoma. V gene TRBV5-1 combines with J gene TRBJ2-3; 7 bases match TRBD1. The starting material was peripheral blood, obtained before any cancer treatment. The chain's CDR3 is CASSSGQVQDTQYF. The CDR3 bases are TGCGCCAGCAGCTCTGGACAGGTTCAAGATACGCAGTATTTT.